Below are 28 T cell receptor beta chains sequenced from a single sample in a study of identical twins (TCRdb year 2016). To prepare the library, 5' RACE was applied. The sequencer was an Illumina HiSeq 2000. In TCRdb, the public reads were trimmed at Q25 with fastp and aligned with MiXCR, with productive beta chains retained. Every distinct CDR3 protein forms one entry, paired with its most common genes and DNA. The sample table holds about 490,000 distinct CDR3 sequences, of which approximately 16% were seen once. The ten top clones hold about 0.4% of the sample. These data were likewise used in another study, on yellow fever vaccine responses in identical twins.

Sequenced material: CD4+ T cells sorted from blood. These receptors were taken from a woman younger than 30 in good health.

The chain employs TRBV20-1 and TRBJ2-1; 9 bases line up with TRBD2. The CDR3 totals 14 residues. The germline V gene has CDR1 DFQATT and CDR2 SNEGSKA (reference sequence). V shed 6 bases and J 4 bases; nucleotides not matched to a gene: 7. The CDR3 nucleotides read TGCAGTGCCATCCCTAGCGGGAAATACAATGAGCAGTTCTTC. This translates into CSAIPSGKYNEQFF.

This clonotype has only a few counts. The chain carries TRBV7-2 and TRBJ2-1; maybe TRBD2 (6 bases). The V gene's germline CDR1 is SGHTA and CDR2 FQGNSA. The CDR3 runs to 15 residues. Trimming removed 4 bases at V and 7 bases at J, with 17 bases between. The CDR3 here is CASSSRREGGNEQFF. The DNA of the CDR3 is TGTGCCAGCAGCTCAAGGCGGGAAGGCGGGAATGAGCAGTTCTTC.

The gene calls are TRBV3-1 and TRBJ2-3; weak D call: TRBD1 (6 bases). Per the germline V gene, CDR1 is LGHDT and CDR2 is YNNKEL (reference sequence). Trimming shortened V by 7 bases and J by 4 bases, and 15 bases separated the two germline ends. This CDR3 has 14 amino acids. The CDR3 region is CASTRQVGPDTQYF. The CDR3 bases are TGTGCCAGCACCCGACAGGTTGGACCAGATACGCAGTATTTT.

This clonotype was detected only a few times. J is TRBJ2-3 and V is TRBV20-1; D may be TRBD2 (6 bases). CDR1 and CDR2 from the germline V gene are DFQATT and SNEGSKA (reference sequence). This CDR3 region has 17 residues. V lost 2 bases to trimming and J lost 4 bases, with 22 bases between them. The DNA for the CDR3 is TGCAGTGCTAGAAGTCGGGAGATCACCGAAGTTGCAGATACGCAGTATTTT. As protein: CSARSREITEVADTQYF.

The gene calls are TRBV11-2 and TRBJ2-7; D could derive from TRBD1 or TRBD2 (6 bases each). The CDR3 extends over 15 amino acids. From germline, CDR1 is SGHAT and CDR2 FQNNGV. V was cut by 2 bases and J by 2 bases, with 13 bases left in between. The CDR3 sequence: CASSLRGGKTYEQYF. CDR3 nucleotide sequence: TGTGCCAGCAGCTTAAGAGGGGGGAAAACCTACGAGCAGTACTTC.

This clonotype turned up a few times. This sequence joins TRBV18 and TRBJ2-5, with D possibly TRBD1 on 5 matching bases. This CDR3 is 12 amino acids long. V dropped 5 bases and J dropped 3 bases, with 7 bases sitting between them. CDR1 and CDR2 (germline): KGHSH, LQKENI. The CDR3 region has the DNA TGTGCCAGCTCAAAGACAGAAGAGACCCAGTACTTC. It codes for CASSKTEETQYF. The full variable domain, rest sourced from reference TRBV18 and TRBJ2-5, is NAGVMQNPRHLVRRRGQEARLRCSPMKGHSHVYWYRQLPEEGLKFMVYLQKENIIDESGMPKERFSAEFPKEGPSILRIQQVVRGDSAAYFCASSKTEETQYFGPGTRLLVL.

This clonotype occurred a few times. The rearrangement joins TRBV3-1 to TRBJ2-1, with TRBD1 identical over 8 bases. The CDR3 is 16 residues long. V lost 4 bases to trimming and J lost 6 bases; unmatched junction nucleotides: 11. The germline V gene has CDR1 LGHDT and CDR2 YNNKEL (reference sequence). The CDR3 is CASSPSPGQGRNEQFF. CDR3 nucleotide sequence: TGTGCCAGCAGCCCCTCCCCAGGACAGGGTCGCAATGAGCAGTTCTTC.

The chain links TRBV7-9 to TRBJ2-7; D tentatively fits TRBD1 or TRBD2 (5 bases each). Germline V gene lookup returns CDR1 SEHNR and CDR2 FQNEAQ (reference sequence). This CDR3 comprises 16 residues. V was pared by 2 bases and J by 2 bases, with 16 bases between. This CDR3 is CASSLNLGAVTYEQYF. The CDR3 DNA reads TGTGCCAGCAGCTTAAATCTCGGGGCGGTGACCTACGAGCAGTACTTC.

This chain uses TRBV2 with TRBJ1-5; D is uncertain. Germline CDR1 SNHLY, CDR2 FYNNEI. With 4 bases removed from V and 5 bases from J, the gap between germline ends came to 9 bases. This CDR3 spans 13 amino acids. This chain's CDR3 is CASSVRQHQPQHF. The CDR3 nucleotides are TGTGCCAGCAGTGTGAGGCAGCATCAGCCCCAGCATTTT.

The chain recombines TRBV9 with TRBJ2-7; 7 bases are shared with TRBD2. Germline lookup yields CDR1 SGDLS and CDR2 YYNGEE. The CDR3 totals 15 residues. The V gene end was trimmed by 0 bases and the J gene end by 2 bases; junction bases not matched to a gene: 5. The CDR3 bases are TGTGCCAGCAGCGTAGAGGCGGGAGCAACCTACGAGCAGTACTTC. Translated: CASSVEAGATYEQYF.

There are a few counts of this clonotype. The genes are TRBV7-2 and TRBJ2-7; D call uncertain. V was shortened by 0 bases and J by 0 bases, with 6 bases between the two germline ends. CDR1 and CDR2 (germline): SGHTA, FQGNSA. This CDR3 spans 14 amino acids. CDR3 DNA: TGTGCCAGCAGCTTAGCACTGTTCTCCTACGAGCAGTACTTC. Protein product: CASSLALFSYEQYF.

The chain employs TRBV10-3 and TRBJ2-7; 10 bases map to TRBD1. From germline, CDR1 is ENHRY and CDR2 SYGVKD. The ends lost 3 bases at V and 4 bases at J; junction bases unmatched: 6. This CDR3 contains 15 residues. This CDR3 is CAISEPGQGPYEQYF. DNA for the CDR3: TGTGCCATCAGTGAACCGGGACAGGGGCCTTACGAGCAGTACTTC.

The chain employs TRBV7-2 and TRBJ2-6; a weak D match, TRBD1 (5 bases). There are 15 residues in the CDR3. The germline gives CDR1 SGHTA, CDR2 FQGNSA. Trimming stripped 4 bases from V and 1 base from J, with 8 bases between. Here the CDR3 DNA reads TGTGCCAGCAGCTCTCACAGGTCTGGGGCCAACGTCCTGACTTTC. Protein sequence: CASSSHRSGANVLTF.

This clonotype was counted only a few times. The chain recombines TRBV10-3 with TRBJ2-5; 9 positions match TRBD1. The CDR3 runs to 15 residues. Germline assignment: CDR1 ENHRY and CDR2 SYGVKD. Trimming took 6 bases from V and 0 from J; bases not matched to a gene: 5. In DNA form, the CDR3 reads TGTGCCATCAGCCCCCGGGACAGGGACCAAGAGACCCAGTACTTC. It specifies CAISPRDRDQETQYF.

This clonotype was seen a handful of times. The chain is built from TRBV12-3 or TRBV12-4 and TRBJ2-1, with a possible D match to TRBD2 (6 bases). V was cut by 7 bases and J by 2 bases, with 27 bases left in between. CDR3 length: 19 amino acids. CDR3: CASKDSVLRGLSPYNEQFF. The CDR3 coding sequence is TGTGCCAGCAAGGACTCTGTTCTGAGGGGACTCAGCCCCTACAATGAGCAGTTCTTC.

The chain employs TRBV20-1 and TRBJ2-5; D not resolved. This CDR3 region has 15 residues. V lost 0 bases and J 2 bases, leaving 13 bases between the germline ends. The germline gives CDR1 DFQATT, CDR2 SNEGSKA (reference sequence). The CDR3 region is CSARDYRLAQETQYF. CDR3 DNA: TGCAGTGCTAGAGATTATAGATTGGCGCAAGAGACCCAGTACTTC.

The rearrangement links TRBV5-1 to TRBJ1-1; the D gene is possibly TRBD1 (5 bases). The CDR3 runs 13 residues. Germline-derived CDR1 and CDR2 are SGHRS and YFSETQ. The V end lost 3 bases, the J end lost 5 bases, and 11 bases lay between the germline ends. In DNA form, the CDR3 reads TGCGCCAGCAGCTCAGGGCCAGGGACTGAAGCTTTCTTT. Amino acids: CASSSGPGTEAFF. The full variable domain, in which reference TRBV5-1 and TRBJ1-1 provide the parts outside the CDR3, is KAGVTQTPRYLIKTRGQQVTLSCSPISGHRSVSWYQQTPGQGLQFLFEYFSETQRNKGNFPGRFSGRQFSNSRSEMNVSTLELGDSALYLCASSSGPGTEAFFGQGTRLTVV.

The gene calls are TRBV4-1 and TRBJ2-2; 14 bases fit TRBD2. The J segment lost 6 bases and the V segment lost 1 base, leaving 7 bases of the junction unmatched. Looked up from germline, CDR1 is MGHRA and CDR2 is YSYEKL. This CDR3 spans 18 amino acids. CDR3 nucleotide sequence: TGCGCCAGCAGCCAAGGGAACAGGGGACTAGCGGGAGCCGGGGAGCTGTTTTTT. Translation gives CASSQGNRGLAGAGELFF.

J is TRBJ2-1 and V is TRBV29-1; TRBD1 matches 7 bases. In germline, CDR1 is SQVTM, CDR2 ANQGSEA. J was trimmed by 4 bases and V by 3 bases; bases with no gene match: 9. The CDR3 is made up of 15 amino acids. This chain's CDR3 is CSVDARQGLYNEQFF. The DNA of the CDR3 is TGCAGCGTTGATGCGAGACAGGGCTTATACAATGAGCAGTTCTTC.

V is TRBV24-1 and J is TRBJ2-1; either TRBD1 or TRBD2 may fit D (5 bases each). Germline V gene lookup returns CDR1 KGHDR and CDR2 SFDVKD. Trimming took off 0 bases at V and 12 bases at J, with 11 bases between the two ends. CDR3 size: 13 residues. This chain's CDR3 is CATSDLFTGRQFF. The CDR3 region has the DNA TGTGCCACCAGTGATTTGTTTACGGGGCGGCAGTTCTTC.

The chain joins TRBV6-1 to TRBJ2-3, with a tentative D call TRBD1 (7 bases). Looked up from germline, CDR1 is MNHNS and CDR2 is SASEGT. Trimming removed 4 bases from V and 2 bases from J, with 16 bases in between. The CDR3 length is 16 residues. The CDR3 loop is CASSVGGTVLTDTQYF. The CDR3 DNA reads TGTGCCAGCAGTGTAGGAGGGACAGTCCTCACAGATACGCAGTATTTT.

The CDR3 spells CSARSGQGAGEAFF. The DNA of the CDR3 is TGCAGTGCTAGGTCGGGACAGGGGGCCGGTGAAGCTTTCTTT. The rearrangement links TRBV20-1 to TRBJ1-1; 12 positions agree with TRBD1. The CDR3 loop spans 14 amino acids. With V trimmed by 3 bases and J by 7 bases, 6 bases remained unmatched. Germline CDR1 and CDR2: DFQATT and SNEGSKA (reference sequence).

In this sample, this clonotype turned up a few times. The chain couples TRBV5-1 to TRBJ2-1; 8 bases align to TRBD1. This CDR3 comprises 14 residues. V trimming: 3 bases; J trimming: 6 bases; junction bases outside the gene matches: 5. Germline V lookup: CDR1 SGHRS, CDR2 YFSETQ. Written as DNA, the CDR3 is TGCGCCAGCAGCTCCTCGGACAGGGTCAATGAGCAGTTCTTC. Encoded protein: CASSSSDRVNEQFF.

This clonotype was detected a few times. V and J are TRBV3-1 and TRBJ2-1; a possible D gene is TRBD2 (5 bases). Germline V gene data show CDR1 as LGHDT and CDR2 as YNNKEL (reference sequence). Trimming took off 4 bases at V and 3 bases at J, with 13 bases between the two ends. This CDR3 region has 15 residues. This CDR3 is CASSLGLDVYNEQFF. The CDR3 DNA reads TGTGCCAGCAGCCTAGGACTCGACGTCTACAATGAGCAGTTCTTC.

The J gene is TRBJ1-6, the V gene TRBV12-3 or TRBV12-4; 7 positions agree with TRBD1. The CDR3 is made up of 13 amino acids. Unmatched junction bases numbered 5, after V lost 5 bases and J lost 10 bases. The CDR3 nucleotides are TGTGCCAGCAGTACAGGGGTCGACTCACCCCTCCACTTT. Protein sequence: CASSTGVDSPLHF.

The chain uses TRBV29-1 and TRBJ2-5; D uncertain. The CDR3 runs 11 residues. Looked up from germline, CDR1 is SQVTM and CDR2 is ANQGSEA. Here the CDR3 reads CTVGLQETQYF. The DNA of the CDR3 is TGCACCGTAGGGCTCCAAGAGACCCAGTACTTC.

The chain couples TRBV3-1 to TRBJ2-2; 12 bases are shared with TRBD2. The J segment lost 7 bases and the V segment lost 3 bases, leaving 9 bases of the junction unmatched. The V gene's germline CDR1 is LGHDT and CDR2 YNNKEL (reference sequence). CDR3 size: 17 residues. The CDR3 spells CASSHPGLAGPLGELFF. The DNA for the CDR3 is TGTGCCAGCAGCCATCCCGGACTAGCGGGGCCTCTCGGGGAGCTGTTTTTT. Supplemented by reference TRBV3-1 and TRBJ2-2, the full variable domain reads DTAVSQTPKYLVTQMGNDKSIKCEQNLGHDTMYWYKQDSKKFLKIMFSYNNKELIINETVPNRFSPKSPDKAHLNLHINSLELGDSAVYFCASSHPGLAGPLGELFFGEGSRLTVL.

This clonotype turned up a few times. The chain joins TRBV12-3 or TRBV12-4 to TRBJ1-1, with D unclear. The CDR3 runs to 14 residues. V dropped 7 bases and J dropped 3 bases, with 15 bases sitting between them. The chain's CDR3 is CASTKGPAHTEAFF. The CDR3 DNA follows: TGTGCCAGCACCAAGGGCCCGGCCCACACTGAAGCTTTCTTT.